This TCR beta chain was identified during a study of blood T cell repertoires in COVID-19 (dated by TCRdb to the early 2020s). Regarding the research as a whole: The collaborator samples originated in the United States, Italy and Spain and spanned the acute and convalescent phases of COVID-19. The dataset comprised deeply sampled blood TCRbeta repertoires from subjects exposed to, actively infected with, or recovered from COVID-19. The prospective study material was composed of cDNA or gDNA derived from T cells, B-cell-depleted T cells, or PBMCs. HLA class I and class II types, where available, came from metadata supplied by the sample provider rather than from assay-based typing. The repertoires were released in a freely available public database meant as a resource for research on the immune response to SARS-CoV-2. The samples were drawn from two sources: the first 160 participants of the ongoing ImmuneRACE study, and over 950 subjects contributed by 6 global collaborators. Sample metadata almost always included a de-identified subject ID, COVID-19 status, age in years and sex.

Here is what the overall study found, with its caveats: The quantity of clinical and demographic metadata differed by source and by participant and was supplied without curation.

TCRbeta CDR3 regions were amplified from genomic DNA using the immunoSEQ Assay, a bias-controlled multiplex PCR. Regarding the original processing steps: Nucleated cell counts per sample were estimated from amplification of reference gene primers within the assay. To quantify the absolute abundance of each unique TCRbeta CDR3 rearrangement, sequence reads were collapsed and filtered. Productive Simpson clonality was computed per sample as the square root of Simpson's diversity index over productive rearrangements. TCRdb obtained this table from immuneACCESS and retained in-frame rearrangements with V and J assigned. These tables miss some clones; where compared with another copy, unresolved V genes account for less than half of the shortfall, and the remainder is unexplained. Clonal size and the V and J genes are those of that table, whereas D and trimming came from the DNA. This sample gives under 250,000 clones in total; approximately 87% of them show up just once. The ten largest clones capture 2% to 3% of the sample.

The germline V gene encodes CDR1 SGHNT and CDR2 YYREEE (reference sequence). V ends up 2 bases short and J 7 bases short, with an unmatched junction base count of 7. The CDR3 starts with the cysteine, ends with the phenylalanine, and has 15 residues. Only CDR3 DNA remains: 45 bases, in frame from the first base. Points on this clone: What antigen it recognizes has not been identified. The input lacks base qualities; no much larger clone sits a single base away.

The collaborating institutions used their own protocols to collect whole blood in K2EDTA tubes. For TCRbeta analysis, collaborators shipped samples in one of three forms: frozen whole blood, isolated PBMCs, or DNA extracted from either of those sample types. The rearranged segments are TRBV5-4 and TRBJ2-1, and 9 junctional nucleotides match TRBD2. Material: peripheral blood. The TCR originated in a woman in her seventies with active or convalescent COVID-19. The bases are TGTGCCAGCAGCTTACGGCTAGCGGGAATGAATGAGCAGTTCTTC. Its translation is CASSLRLAGMNEQFF. The full variable domain, completed from the reference TRBV5-4 and TRBJ2-1 proteins outside the CDR3, reads ETGVTQSPTHLIKTRGQQVTLRCSSQSGHNTVSWYQQALGQGPQFIFQYYREEENGRGNFPPRFSGLQFPNYSSELNVNALELDDSALYLCASSLRLAGMNEQFFGPGTRLTVL.